This TCR beta chain came from a study of siplizumab effects on memory and regulatory T cells. General study points: Memory cells that were CD4+ and unstimulated gave rise to alloreactive sequences, which siplizumab significantly reduced. Contribution to the alloresponse seemed major for naive T cells, which also seemed more diverse than memory cells. Of the proliferating CD4+ or CD8+ clones, roughly 80-95% lacked a naive or memory phenotype that could be assigned.

This table comes from immunoSEQ multiplex PCR, and its TCRdb copy is limited to in-frame clones, with some not included. The sample records about 87,000 clones, nearly 95% being singletons. Comments on this clone: Antigen specificity is unknown.

V lost 6 bases, J lost 6 bases, and 10 bases stayed unmatched. CDR3 length: 15 amino acids. Germline V CDR1 and CDR2: MNHEY, SVGAGI. What was sequenced was non-Treg CD4+ T cells sorted from blood. The TCR sequence derives from a human donor in good health. The chain employs TRBV6-5 and TRBJ1-2, with TRBD1 matching over 10 bases. The CDR3 nucleotides are TGTGCCAGCAGATCCCGACAGGGGGCGGTTAATGGCTACACCTTC. It yields the protein CASRSRQGAVNGYTF.